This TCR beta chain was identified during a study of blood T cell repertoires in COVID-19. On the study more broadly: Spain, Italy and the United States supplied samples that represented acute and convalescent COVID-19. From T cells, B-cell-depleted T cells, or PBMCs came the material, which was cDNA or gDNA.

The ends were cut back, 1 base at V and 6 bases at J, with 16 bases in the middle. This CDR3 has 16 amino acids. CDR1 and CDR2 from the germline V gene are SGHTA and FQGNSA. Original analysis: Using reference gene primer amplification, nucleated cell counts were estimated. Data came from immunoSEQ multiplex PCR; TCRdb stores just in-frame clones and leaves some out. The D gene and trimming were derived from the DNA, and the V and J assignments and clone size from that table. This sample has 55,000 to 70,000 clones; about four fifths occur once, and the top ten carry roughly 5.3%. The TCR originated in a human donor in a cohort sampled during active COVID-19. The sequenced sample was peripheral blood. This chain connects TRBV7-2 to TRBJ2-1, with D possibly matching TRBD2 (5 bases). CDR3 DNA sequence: TGTGCCAGCAGCTTAGTATTTTTGGCGACTACCAATGAGCAGTTCTTC. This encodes CASSLVFLATTNEQFF.